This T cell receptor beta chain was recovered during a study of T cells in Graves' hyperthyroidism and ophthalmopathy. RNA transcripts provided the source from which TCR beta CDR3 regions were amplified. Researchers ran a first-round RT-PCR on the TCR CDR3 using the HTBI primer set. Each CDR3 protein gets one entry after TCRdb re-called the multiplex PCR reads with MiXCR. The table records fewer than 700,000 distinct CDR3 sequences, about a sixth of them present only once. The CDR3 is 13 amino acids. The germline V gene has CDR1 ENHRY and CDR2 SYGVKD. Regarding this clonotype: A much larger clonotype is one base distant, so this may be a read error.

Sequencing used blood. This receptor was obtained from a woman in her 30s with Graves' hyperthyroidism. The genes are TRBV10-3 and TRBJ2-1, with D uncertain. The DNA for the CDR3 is TGTGCCATCAGTGAGTCGGGATTAAATGAGCGGTTCTTC. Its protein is CAISESGLNERFF.